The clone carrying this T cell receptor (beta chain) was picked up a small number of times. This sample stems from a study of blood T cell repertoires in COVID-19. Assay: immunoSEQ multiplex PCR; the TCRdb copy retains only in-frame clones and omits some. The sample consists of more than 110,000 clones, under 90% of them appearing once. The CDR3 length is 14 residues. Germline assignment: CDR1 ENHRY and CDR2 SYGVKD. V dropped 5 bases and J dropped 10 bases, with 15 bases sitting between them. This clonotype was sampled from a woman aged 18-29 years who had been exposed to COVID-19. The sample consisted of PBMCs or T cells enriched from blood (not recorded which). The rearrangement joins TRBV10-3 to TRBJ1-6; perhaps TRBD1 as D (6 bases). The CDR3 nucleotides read TGTGCCATCAGTCCGACAGGACGGGAATCACCCCTCCACTTT. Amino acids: CAISPTGRESPLHF.